This TCR beta chain comes out of a study of blood T cell repertoires in COVID-19. The CDR3 runs to 14 residues. Germline CDR1 is SGHTA and CDR2 is FQGNSA. Trimming at V came to 5 bases and at J to 8 bases, leaving 7 bases not matched to a gene. Per the original data handling: Estimates of nucleated cell counts were drawn from the amplification of reference gene primers. Method: immunoSEQ multiplex PCR; TCRdb's copy keeps in-frame clones and lacks some. The DNA was the basis for D and trimming; V, J and clone size are from that table. This sample has about 200,000 clones, with about 78% found just once.

This TCR derives from a woman between 65 and 79 years old with acute or convalescent COVID-19. The chain couples TRBV7-2 to TRBJ1-4, with 8 bases matching TRBD1. The sequenced sample consisted of peripheral blood. In DNA form, the CDR3 reads TGTGCCAGCAGCCCGGACAGGGCAAACGAAAAACTGTTTTTT. It yields the protein CASSPDRANEKLFF.